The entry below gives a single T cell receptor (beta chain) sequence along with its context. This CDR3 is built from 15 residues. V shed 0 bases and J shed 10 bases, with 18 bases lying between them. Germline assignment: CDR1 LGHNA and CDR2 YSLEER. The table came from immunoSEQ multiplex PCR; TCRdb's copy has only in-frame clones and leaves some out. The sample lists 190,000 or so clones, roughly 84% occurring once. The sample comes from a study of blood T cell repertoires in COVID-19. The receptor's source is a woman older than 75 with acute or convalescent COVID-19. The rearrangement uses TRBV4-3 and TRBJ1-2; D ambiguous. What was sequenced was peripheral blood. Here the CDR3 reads CASSQDLDATTAYTF. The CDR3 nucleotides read TGCGCCAGCAGCCAAGATCTCGACGCCACTACTGCCTACACCTTC.